Listed here is a single T cell receptor beta chain. Original methodology: Amplification of reference gene primers was used by the study to estimate nucleated cell counts. Some clones are missing from TCRdb's copy, which holds only in-frame ones; the method was immunoSEQ multiplex PCR. V, J and clone size were drawn from that table, and D and trimming were deduced from the DNA. The data show under 200,000 clones, 70% to 90% seen once. The data belong to a study of blood T cell repertoires in COVID-19. Study-level information: Samples came from the United States, Italy and Spain, spanning acute and convalescent COVID-19.

The TCR sequence derives from a woman aged 70-85 years with acute or convalescent COVID-19. The sample taken for sequencing was peripheral blood.

The CDR3 region is CASSQESQARGTQYF. The CDR3 DNA reads TGCGCCAGCAGCCAAGAGAGTCAGGCTCGTGGGACCCAGTACTTC. The chain couples TRBV4-1 to TRBJ2-5, with D hard to call. The V end lost 0 bases, the J end lost 7 bases, and 15 bases lay between the germline ends. Germline CDR1 MGHRA, CDR2 YSYEKL. This CDR3 has 15 residues.